Listed below are T cell receptor beta chains from one sample, sequenced in a study of Ad26.COV2.S vaccination and SARS-CoV-2 variants. The data were produced by immunoSEQ multiplex PCR, yet TCRdb's version contains in-frame clones alone and is incomplete. The sample lists about 400,000 clones, around 85% occurring once. The sequencing used peripheral blood, collected in a trial of Ad26.COV2.S vaccine versus placebo. These receptors were obtained from a person between 18 and 65 years old who received the Ad26.COV2.S COVID-19 vaccine or a placebo. Both conserved end residues are part of each CDR3. The D gene is left open where the match is weak. Only part of the rows carry a size: once, few, many, or a class if the clone is expanded.

d_call clone_size j_call v_call cdr3_nt cdr3_aa
TRBD1 . TRBJ2-1 TRBV5-4 TGTGCCAGCAGCCCCGATACCGGGACAGTCAATGAGCAGTTCTTC CASSPDTGTVNEQFF
. . TRBJ1-2 TRBV6-5 TGTGCCAGTAGGTCGGGAGATAGTATTAACTATGGCTACACCTTC CASRSGDSINYGYTF
TRBD1 . TRBJ1-4 TRBV27 TGTGCCAGCAGCCGGGACAGACTAAGCGGGGAAAAACTGTTTTTT CASSRDRLSGEKLFF
TRBD1 . TRBJ1-2 TRBV19 TGTGCCAGTAGCATCACCGGGACAGGCGCCTATGGCTACACCTTC CASSITGTGAYGYTF
. . TRBJ1-6 TRBV11-2 TGTGCCAGCAGCTATGGGGCGGACGGAGGGGCACCCCTCCACTTT CASSYGADGGAPLHF
. . TRBJ1-1 TRBV21-1 TGTGCCAGCAGCAGACGGGACCGCGGCACTGAAGCTTTCTTT CASSRRDRGTEAFF
. . TRBJ1-3 TRBV19 TGTGCCAGTAGTTCGGCCCCTTCTGGAAACACCATATATTTT CASSSAPSGNTIYF
. . TRBJ2-6 TRBV18 TGTGCCAGCTTTACGGCTGGGGCCAACGTCCTGACTTTC CASFTAGANVLTF
. . TRBJ1-6 TRBV3-1/TRBV3-2 TGTGCCAGCAGCCAAGGGAAGGGTGCCTATAATTCACCCCTCCACTTT CASSQGKGAYNSPLHF
. . TRBJ2-1 TRBV6-2/TRBV6-3 TGTGCCAGCAGTTACTCGAAGATGCTAGGGGCTTGGAGTGAGCAGTTCTTC CASSYSKMLGAWSEQFF
. once TRBJ1-1 TRBV14 TGTGCCAGCAGCCACCTGGGGGCGAACACTGAAGCTTTCTTT CASSHLGANTEAFF
. . TRBJ1-1 TRBV5-4 TGTGCCAGCAGCCCGGACGGCCCCATGAACACTGAAGCTTTCTTT CASSPDGPMNTEAFF
. . TRBJ1-2 TRBV15 TGTGCCACCAGCAGACAGGGAGCTAACTATGGCTACACCTTC CATSRQGANYGYTF
. once TRBJ1-1 TRBV5-5 TGTGCCAGCAGCTTGGAACCCGGGAGGACTGAAGCTTTCTTT CASSLEPGRTEAFF
. . TRBJ1-1 TRBV19 TGTGCCAGTCTTCGAAAGGGTTTCTTT CASLRKGFF
. . TRBJ2-6 TRBV18 TGTGCCAGCTCACCACCGACCGTACGGAGCTCTGGGGCCAACGTCCTGACTTTC CASSPPTVRSSGANVLTF
. . TRBJ1-3 TRBV7-2 TGTGCCAGCAGCTTAAGACAGAGCGGTCGAGACACCATATATTTT CASSLRQSGRDTIYF
. . TRBJ1-1 TRBV18 TGTGCCAGCTCACCCGCGTGGAGTGGCACTGAAGCTTTCTTT CASSPAWSGTEAFF
TRBD1 . TRBJ1-4 TRBV7-9 TGTGCCAGCAGCTTAGGAAGGACAGGGACAGATGAAAAACTGTTTTTT CASSLGRTGTDEKLFF
. . TRBJ2-1 TRBV12-3/TRBV12-4 TGTGCCAGCAGTATCGCAGGGCAAGGTGAGCAGTTCTTC CASSIAGQGEQFF
. few TRBJ2-1 TRBV11-2 TGTGCCAGCAGCTTAGATTCGGGGTACAATGAGCAGTTCTTC CASSLDSGYNEQFF
. . TRBJ1-2 TRBV19 TGTGCCAGTAGTATAAGACAGCCCTATGGCTACACCTTC CASSIRQPYGYTF
. . TRBJ1-1 TRBV2 TGTGCCAGCCCCCAGGTGGGGGTAACTGAAGCTTTCTTT CASPQVGVTEAFF
. . TRBJ2-5 TRBV13 TGTGCCAGCAGCTTAGACAGGGATGGAGAAGAGACCCAGTACTTC CASSLDRDGEETQYF
. . TRBJ1-2 TRBV19 TGTGCCAGCCTTACCCCGGACAGCTGGGGCTACACCTTC CASLTPDSWGYTF
TRBD1 . TRBJ1-2 TRBV4-1 TGCGCCAGCAGCCAAGTCGAGCGGACAGGGGACTATGGCTACACCTTC CASSQVERTGDYGYTF
. . TRBJ1-2 TRBV18 TGTGCCAGCTCCCCTGCGATCACCCACTATGGCTACACCTTC CASSPAITHYGYTF
TRBD1 . TRBJ1-2 TRBV6-5 TGTGCCAGCAATCGACAGGGCCAAGGCTTCGGTGGCTACACCTTC CASNRQGQGFGGYTF
TRBD1 . TRBJ2-1 TRBV19 TGTGCCAGTAGTACCGAGGGGGCTAGCTCCTACAATGAGCAGTTCTTC CASSTEGASSYNEQFF
. . TRBJ1-4 TRBV7-2 TGTGCCAGCAGCCTCGGACGAAGCGGAGATGAAAAACTGTTTTTT CASSLGRSGDEKLFF
. once TRBJ1-4 TRBV5-1 TGCGCCAGCAGCTTGGCCCATGGGGGGGCCAATGAAAAACTGTTTTTT CASSLAHGGANEKLFF
. . TRBJ1-3 TRBV9 TGTGCCAGCAGCGTAGGACCCTTAGCCTCCATATATTTT CASSVGPLASIYF
. . TRBJ2-2 TRBV4-3 TGCGCCAGCAGCCAAGGACAGGTGAACACCGGGGAGCTGTTTTTT CASSQGQVNTGELFF
. . TRBJ2-3 TRBV5-1 TGCGCCAGCAGCTTGGCGGGCGCCCAGGGCTCTAGCACAGATACGCAGTATTTT CASSLAGAQGSSTDTQYF
. . TRBJ1-1 TRBV28 TGTGCCAGCAACCTCCCAGACAAGAACACTGAAGCTTTCTTT CASNLPDKNTEAFF
. . TRBJ1-5 TRBV4-3 TGCGCCAGCAGCCAAGAGGGCGGCAATCAGCCCCAGCATTTT CASSQEGGNQPQHF
. . TRBJ1-2 TRBV3-1/TRBV3-2 TGTGCCAGCAGCCAAGGGACAGAGGCCTTTGGCTACACCTTC CASSQGTEAFGYTF
TRBD2 . TRBJ2-1 TRBV7-2 TGTGCCAGCAGCTTACTAGCGGCGTACAATGAGCAGTTCTTC CASSLLAAYNEQFF
TRBD1 . TRBJ2-5 TRBV3-1/TRBV3-2 TGTGCCAGCAGCCTCGGACAGGTTGGCGAGACCCAGTACTTC CASSLGQVGETQYF
. . TRBJ1-4 TRBV3-1/TRBV3-2 TGTGCCAGCAGCCAAGTCGGGGGAGACTCAGGGAGAACTAATGAAAAACTGTTTTTT CASSQVGGDSGRTNEKLFF
TRBD1 . TRBJ1-2 TRBV27 TGTGCCAGCAGCCCGACAGGGACGTTCGGCTATGGCTACACCTTC CASSPTGTFGYGYTF
TRBD1 . TRBJ1-2 TRBV7-2 TGTGCCAGCAGCTTAGCGGACAGGGGTCGGGGCTACACCTTC CASSLADRGRGYTF
. . TRBJ1-6 TRBV12-3/TRBV12-4 TGTGCCAGCAGTTTCCGCAGGGATTCACCCCTCCACTTT CASSFRRDSPLHF
. . TRBJ1-2 TRBV5-6 TGTGCCAGCAGCTTAAAGGACTTGTCCGTCTATGGCTACACCTTC CASSLKDLSVYGYTF
TRBD1 . TRBJ2-4 TRBV5-1 TGCGCCAGCAGCTTCAACACCGGACAGGGTGACATTCAGTACTTC CASSFNTGQGDIQYF
. . TRBJ1-2 TRBV5-1 TGCGCCAGCAGCTTGGATCTGGGGGCGGACTATGGCTACACCTTC CASSLDLGADYGYTF
. . TRBJ1-5 TRBV19 TGTGCCAGTAGTAAGGTAACAGCCCGAAATCAGCCCCAGCATTTT CASSKVTARNQPQHF
TRBD1 . TRBJ1-5 TRBV6-1 TGTGCCAGCAGTGGGGGGACAGGGGGAGGGAATCAGCCCCAGCATTTT CASSGGTGGGNQPQHF
. . TRBJ1-1 TRBV6-5 TGTGCCAGCAGTTACGGGGTTGGTATGAACACTGAAGCTTTCTTT CASSYGVGMNTEAFF
TRBD1 . TRBJ2-7 TRBV6-5 TGTGCCAGCACTGGCAGGGGGTACGAGCAGTACTTC CASTGRGYEQYF
TRBD1 once TRBJ1-4 TRBV3-1/TRBV3-2 TGTGCCAGCAGCCATCTCCGGGACAGTAATGAAAAACTGTTTTTT CASSHLRDSNEKLFF
. . TRBJ2-5 TRBV5-1 TGCGCCAGCAGCAGGGACTCTCTAACTACGACCCAGTACTTC CASSRDSLTTTQYF
. . TRBJ2-3 TRBV4-2 TGTGCCAGCAGCCATCGGGGACTCTCCGATCTCACAGATACGCAGTATTTT CASSHRGLSDLTDTQYF